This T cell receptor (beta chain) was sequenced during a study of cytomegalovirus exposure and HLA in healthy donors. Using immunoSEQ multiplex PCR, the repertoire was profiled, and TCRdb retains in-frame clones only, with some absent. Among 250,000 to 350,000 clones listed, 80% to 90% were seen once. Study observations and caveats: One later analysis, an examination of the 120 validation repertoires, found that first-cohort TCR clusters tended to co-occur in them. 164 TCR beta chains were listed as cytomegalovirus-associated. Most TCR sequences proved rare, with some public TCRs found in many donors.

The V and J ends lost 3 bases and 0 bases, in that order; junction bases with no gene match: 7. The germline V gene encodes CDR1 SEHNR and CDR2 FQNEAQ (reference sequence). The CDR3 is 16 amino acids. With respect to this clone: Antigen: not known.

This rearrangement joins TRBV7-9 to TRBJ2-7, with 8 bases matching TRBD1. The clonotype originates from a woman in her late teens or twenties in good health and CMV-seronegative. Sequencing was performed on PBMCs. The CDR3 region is CASSLPPTGVSYEQYF. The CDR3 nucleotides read TGTGCCAGCAGCTTGCCGCCGACAGGGGTCTCCTACGAGCAGTACTTC.